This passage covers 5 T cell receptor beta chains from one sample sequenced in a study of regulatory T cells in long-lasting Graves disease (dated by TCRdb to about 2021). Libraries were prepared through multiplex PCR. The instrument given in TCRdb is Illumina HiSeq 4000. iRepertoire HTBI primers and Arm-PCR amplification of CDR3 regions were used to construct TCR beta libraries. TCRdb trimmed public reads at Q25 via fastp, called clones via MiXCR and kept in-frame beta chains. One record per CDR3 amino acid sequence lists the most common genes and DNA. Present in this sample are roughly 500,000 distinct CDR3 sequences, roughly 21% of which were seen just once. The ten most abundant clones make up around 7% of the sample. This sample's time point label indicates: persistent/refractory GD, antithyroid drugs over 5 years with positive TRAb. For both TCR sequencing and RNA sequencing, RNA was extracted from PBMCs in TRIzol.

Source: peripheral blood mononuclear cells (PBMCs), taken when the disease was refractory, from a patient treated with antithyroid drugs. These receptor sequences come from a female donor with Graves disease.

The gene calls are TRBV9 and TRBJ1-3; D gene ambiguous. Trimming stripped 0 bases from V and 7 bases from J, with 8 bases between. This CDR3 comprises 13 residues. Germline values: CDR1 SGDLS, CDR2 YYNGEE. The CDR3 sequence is CASSVATENTIYF. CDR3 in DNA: TGTGCCAGCAGCGTAGCTACGGAGAACACCATATATTTT.

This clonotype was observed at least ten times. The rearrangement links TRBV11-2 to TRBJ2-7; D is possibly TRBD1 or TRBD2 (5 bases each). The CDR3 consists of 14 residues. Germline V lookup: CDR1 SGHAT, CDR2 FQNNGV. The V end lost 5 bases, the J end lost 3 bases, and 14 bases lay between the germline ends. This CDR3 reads CASSTQGVSYEQYF. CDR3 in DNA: TGTGCCAGCAGCACGCAGGGAGTTAGCTACGAGCAGTACTTC.

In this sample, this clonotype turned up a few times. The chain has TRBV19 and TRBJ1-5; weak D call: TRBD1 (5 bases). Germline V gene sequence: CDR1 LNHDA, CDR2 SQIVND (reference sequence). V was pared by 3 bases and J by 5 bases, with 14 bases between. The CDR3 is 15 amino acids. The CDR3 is CASSMLTLGDQPQHF. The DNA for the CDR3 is TGTGCCAGTAGTATGTTAACCTTAGGGGATCAGCCCCAGCATTTT.

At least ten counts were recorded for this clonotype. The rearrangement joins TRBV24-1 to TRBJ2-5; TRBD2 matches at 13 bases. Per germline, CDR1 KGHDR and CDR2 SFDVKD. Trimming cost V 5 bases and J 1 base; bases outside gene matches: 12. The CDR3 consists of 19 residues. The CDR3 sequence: CATSATPGLAGVLQETQYF. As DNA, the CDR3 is TGTGCCACCAGTGCAACCCCTGGACTAGCGGGGGTACTCCAAGAGACCCAGTACTTC.

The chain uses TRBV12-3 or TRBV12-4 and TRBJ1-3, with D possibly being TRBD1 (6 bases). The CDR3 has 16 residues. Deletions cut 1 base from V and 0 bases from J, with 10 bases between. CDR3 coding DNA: TGTGCCAGCAGTTTAGGGACAGCCATCTCTGGAAACACCATATATTTT. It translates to CASSLGTAISGNTIYF.